A single sample gave rise to the 30 T cell receptor beta chains below, sequenced in a study of blood T cell repertoires in COVID-19. Method: immunoSEQ multiplex PCR; TCRdb's copy keeps in-frame clones and lacks some. The sample includes roughly 230,000 clones, 70% to 90% of them seen just once. Sequencing input: peripheral blood. These receptors were collected from a human donor in a cohort sampled during active COVID-19.

The rearrangement joins TRBV10-3 to TRBJ2-7, with D maybe TRBD1 (5 bases). This CDR3 comprises 16 residues. Looked up from germline, CDR1 is ENHRY and CDR2 is SYGVKD. With 0 bases removed from V and 0 bases from J, the gap between germline ends came to 12 bases. Written as DNA, the CDR3 is TGTGCCATCAGTGAGTCGTGGACACAGAGCTCCTACGAGCAGTACTTC. Amino acids: CAISESWTQSSYEQYF.

The chain joins TRBV6-5 to TRBJ2-7, with TRBD1 identical over 8 bases. Trimming took 0 bases from V and 4 from J; bases not matched to a gene: 5. This CDR3 is built from 15 residues. CDR1 is MNHEY, CDR2 SVGAGI, per germline. The chain's CDR3 is CASSYSWTGSYEQYF. CDR3 nucleotide sequence: TGTGCCAGCAGTTACTCTTGGACAGGGTCGTACGAGCAGTACTTC.

The V gene is TRBV28, the J gene TRBJ2-7; tentative D call: TRBD2 (6 bases). Germline-derived CDR1 and CDR2 are MDHEN and SYDVKM. The length of the CDR3 is 15 residues. V was cut by 5 bases and J by 2 bases, with 16 bases left in between. CDR3 amino acids: CASSILRDWAYEQYF. The DNA of the CDR3 is TGTGCCAGCAGTATCCTCCGGGACTGGGCCTACGAGCAGTACTTC.

The rearrangement uses TRBV20-1 and TRBJ1-2; D is uncertain. The germline CDR1 and CDR2 sequences are DFQATT and SNEGSKA (reference sequence). The CDR3 runs to 15 residues. V lost 3 bases and J 7 bases, leaving 21 bases between the germline ends. CDR3: CSASSGIPYLTGYTF. The CDR3 DNA reads TGCAGTGCTAGTTCCGGGATCCCCTATTTAACTGGCTACACCTTC.

V and J are TRBV7-2 and TRBJ1-1, with TRBD1 matching 7 bases. CDR1 SGHTA and CDR2 FQGNSA come from the germline V gene. The CDR3 extends over 14 amino acids. V trimming: 5 bases; J trimming: 2 bases; junction bases outside the gene matches: 5. Here the CDR3 DNA reads TGTGCCAGCAGCCCAGGGGGAGCAAACACTGAAGCTTTCTTT. Its translation: CASSPGGANTEAFF.

This clone appeared a single time. This chain uses TRBV4-1 with TRBJ2-7, with 13 bases lining up with TRBD2. CDR1 MGHRA and CDR2 YSYEKL come from the germline V gene. With V trimmed by 2 bases and J by 4 bases, 5 bases remained unmatched. The CDR3 is 16 residues long. For the CDR3, the DNA is TGCGCCAGCAGCCAACGGACTAGCGGGAGAACGTACGAGCAGTACTTC. As protein: CASSQRTSGRTYEQYF.

V gene TRBV24-1 combines with J gene TRBJ1-4; D possibly corresponds to TRBD1 (5 bases). The V gene lost 6 bases and the J gene lost 5 bases, with 12 bases spanning the gap. Germline V gene data show CDR1 as KGHDR and CDR2 as SFDVKD. The CDR3 extends over 14 amino acids. In nucleotides, the CDR3 is TGTGCCACCAGTTTGGTAGGGGTAAATGAAAAACTGTTTTTT. Translating it yields CATSLVGVNEKLFF.

The rearrangement uses TRBV6-2 or TRBV6-3 and TRBJ2-7, with 9 bases that match TRBD1. The CDR3 has 15 amino acids. V lost 6 bases, J lost 6 bases, and 12 bases stayed unmatched. The V gene's germline CDR1 is MNHEY and CDR2 SVGEGT. CDR3 in amino acids: CASSLTRDRVREQYF. As DNA, the CDR3 is TGTGCCAGCAGCCTAACACGGGACAGGGTCCGCGAGCAGTACTTC.

This chain uses TRBV10-3 with TRBJ2-2; TRBD1 matches 8 bases. Germline V CDR1 and CDR2: ENHRY, SYGVKD. This CDR3 is 13 amino acids long. After removal of 11 bases from V and 6 bases from J, the junction contained 8 bases not matched to a gene. The CDR3 reads CASKDRGAGELFF. The CDR3 bases are TGTGCCTCGAAAGACAGGGGTGCCGGGGAGCTGTTTTTT.

The chain combines TRBV2 with TRBJ1-6; possible D gene TRBD1, 5 bases. Germline-derived CDR1 and CDR2 are SNHLY and FYNNEI. CDR3 length: 13 amino acids. V lost 7 bases and J 9 bases, leaving 13 bases between the germline ends. The CDR3 loop reads CASTGGIGSPLHF. The CDR3 DNA follows: TGTGCCAGCACGGGGGGAATCGGTTCACCCCTCCACTTT. Full variable domain (rest looked up from reference TRBV2 and TRBJ1-6): EPEVTQTPSHQVTQMGQEVILRCVPISNHLYFYWYRQILGQKVEFLVSFYNNEISEKSEIFDDQFSVERPDGSNFTLKIRSTKLEDSAMYFCASTGGIGSPLHFGNGTRLTVT.

The rearrangement links TRBV7-9 to TRBJ1-5, with 9 bases that match TRBD1. CDR1 is SEHNR and CDR2 is FQNEAQ in the germline V gene (reference sequence). The CDR3 has 16 amino acids. Trimming took 6 bases from V and 2 from J; bases not matched to a gene: 8. The chain's CDR3 is CASRADRGRGNQPQHF. CDR3 in DNA: TGTGCCAGCAGAGCGGACAGGGGTAGGGGCAATCAGCCCCAGCATTTT. The whole variable domain, remainder taken from reference TRBV7-9 and TRBJ1-5, is DTGVSQNPRHKITKRGQNVTFRCDPISEHNRLYWYRQTLGQGPEFLTYFQNEAQLEKSRLLSDRFSAERPKGSFSTLEIQRTEQGDSAMYLCASRADRGRGNQPQHFGDGTRLSIL.

V is TRBV4-1 and J is TRBJ2-7, with TRBD1 identical over 7 bases. Trimming took 4 bases from V and 1 from J; bases not matched to a gene: 7. This CDR3 is built from 15 residues. Germline CDR1 and CDR2: MGHRA and YSYEKL. This CDR3 is CASSRGRQGSYEQYF. The CDR3 bases are TGCGCCAGCAGCCGAGGCAGACAGGGTTCCTACGAGCAGTACTTC.

This rearrangement joins TRBV30 to TRBJ2-5, with 7 bases that match TRBD2. CDR1 and CDR2 from the germline V gene are GTSNPN and SVGIG (reference sequence). The CDR3 consists of 13 residues. Unmatched junction bases numbered 5, after V lost 2 bases and J lost 5 bases. The CDR3 sequence is CAWSWRELETQYF. CDR3 nucleotide sequence: TGTGCCTGGAGTTGGCGGGAGCTTGAGACCCAGTACTTC.

This chain joins TRBV12-3 or TRBV12-4 and TRBJ1-2, with 7 bases that match TRBD1. The CDR3 has 12 amino acids. V was pared by 5 bases and J by 8 bases, with 5 bases of the junction left unmatched. CDR3: CASSPDRVGYTF. The CDR3 region has the DNA TGTGCCAGCAGTCCCGACAGGGTCGGCTACACCTTC.

The chain carries TRBV30 and TRBJ1-3, with TRBD1 identical over 7 bases. This CDR3 has 14 residues. V lost 1 base, J lost 4 bases, and 4 bases stayed unmatched. Germline loops: CDR1 GTSNPN, CDR2 SVGIG (reference sequence). The CDR3 reads CAWSAGGAGNTIYF. The CDR3 DNA reads TGTGCCTGGAGTGCAGGGGGTGCCGGAAACACCATATATTTT.

A single count supports this clone. The CDR3 loop reads CASSYLRGGLFF. CDR3 in DNA: TGTGCCAGCAGCTACTTAAGAGGGGGCTTGTTTTTT. This chain links TRBV7-2 with TRBJ1-4; 7 bases match TRBD1. CDR3 length: 12 amino acids. Trimming at V came to 4 bases and at J to 15 bases, leaving 8 bases not matched to a gene. Germline lookup yields CDR1 SGHTA and CDR2 FQGNSA. The full variable domain, in which reference TRBV7-2 and TRBJ1-4 provide the parts outside the CDR3, is GAGVSQSPSNKVTEKGKDVELRCDPISGHTALYWYRQSLGQGLEFLIYFQGNSAPDKSGLPSDRFSAERTGGSVSTLTIQRTQQEDSAVYLCASSYLRGGLFFGSGTQLSVL.

The genes are TRBV28 and TRBJ2-7, with 7 bases matching TRBD1. CDR3 length equals 14 residues. V gave up 6 bases and J gave up 3 bases; unmatched junction bases: 8. Germline assignment: CDR1 MDHEN and CDR2 SYDVKM. The CDR3 DNA sequence: TGTGCCAGCAGCACCATCGACAGGGTCTACGAGCAGTACTTC. Translation: CASSTIDRVYEQYF.

This chain uses TRBV7-2 with TRBJ2-3, with TRBD2 identical over 12 bases. Looked up from germline, CDR1 is SGHTA and CDR2 is FQGNSA. The V and J ends lost 4 bases and 2 bases, in that order; junction bases with no gene match: 10. The CDR3 totals 18 residues. The CDR3 loop reads CASSSTTSGGLFTDTQYF. CDR3 nucleotides: TGTGCCAGCAGCTCGACGACTAGCGGGGGCCTTTTCACAGATACGCAGTATTTT. Variable domain in full (rest from reference TRBV7-2 and TRBJ2-3): GAGVSQSPSNKVTEKGKDVELRCDPISGHTALYWYRQSLGQGLEFLIYFQGNSAPDKSGLPSDRFSAERTGGSVSTLTIQRTQQEDSAVYLCASSSTTSGGLFTDTQYFGPGTRLTVL.

This chain links TRBV6-5 with TRBJ1-1; 8 bases agree with TRBD1. The CDR3 covers 11 residues. Trimming took 5 bases from V and 11 from J; bases not matched to a gene: 4. Germline V lookup: CDR1 MNHEY, CDR2 SVGAGI. The CDR3 sequence: CASSKDRAAFF. The CDR3 coding sequence is TGTGCCAGCAGTAAGGACAGGGCCGCTTTCTTT.

On this clone itself: One end of the junction fails to match germline, which may point to a read error. This chain joins TRBV28 and TRBJ2-7; TRBD1 agrees at 8 bases. CDR1 and CDR2 from the germline V gene are MDHEN and SYDVKM. This CDR3 has 12 amino acids. The DNA of the CDR3 is TGTGCCAGCAGCCTGCCGGGACAGGAGTTGATGTTC. Protein: CASSLPGQELMF.

This clone was observed a few times. The chain has TRBV4-2 and TRBJ2-2, with D possibly matching TRBD2 (6 bases). The germline V gene has CDR1 LGHNA and CDR2 YNFKEQ. The CDR3 sequence is 20 residues long. V was pared by 4 bases and J by 0 bases, with 24 bases between. DNA for the CDR3: TGTGCCAGCAGCCGCGCACCGAGAACTCTAGCGATCGCGAACACCGGGGAGCTGTTTTTT. Translating it yields CASSRAPRTLAIANTGELFF.

The CDR3 bases are TGTGCCAGCTCACCGGGGCAGACGAACACTGAAGCTTTCTTT. Translation gives CASSPGQTNTEAFF. The V call is TRBV18, the J call TRBJ1-1; possibly TRBD1 for D (5 bases). The length of the CDR3 is 14 residues. Germline V gives CDR1 KGHSH, CDR2 LQKENI. V shed 3 bases and J shed 1 base, with 9 bases lying between them.

The rearrangement uses TRBV19 and TRBJ1-1, with a weak D call TRBD1 (6 bases). V was pared by 4 bases and J by 3 bases, with 21 bases between. The CDR3 is 17 amino acids. Germline V gene lookup returns CDR1 LNHDA and CDR2 SQIVND (reference sequence). CDR3 DNA sequence: TGTGCCAGTAGTAGGCCCAGGGGCAGCCCTTGGGACACTGAAGCTTTCTTT. This translates into CASSRPRGSPWDTEAFF.

The V call is TRBV9, the J call TRBJ2-1, with TRBD1 as a possible D gene (6 bases). Trimming took off 4 bases at V and 8 bases at J, with 19 bases between the two ends. Looked up from germline, CDR1 is SGDLS and CDR2 is YYNGEE. The CDR3 spans 15 residues. As DNA, the CDR3 is TGTGCCAGCAGCACCCGGGACATCCCCGGGCATGAGCAGTTCTTC. Residues: CASSTRDIPGHEQFF.

This clone was seen a few times. The chain has TRBV25-1 and TRBJ1-3; the D gene is possibly TRBD1 (6 bases). The germline V gene has CDR1 MGHDK and CDR2 SYGVNS. Trimming stripped 2 bases from V and 0 bases from J, with 11 bases between. CDR3 length equals 16 residues. DNA for the CDR3: TGTGCCAGCAGTGAAAAGACAGGCGGCTCTGGAAACACCATATATTTT. Encoded protein: CASSEKTGGSGNTIYF.

The rearrangement joins TRBV6-5 to TRBJ2-7; 8 bases align to TRBD1. CDR3 size: 14 residues. J gave up 0 bases and V 6 bases, and 4 bases lay outside the gene matches. Germline loops: CDR1 MNHEY, CDR2 SVGAGI. The CDR3: CASRPQGASYEQYF. CDR3 in DNA: TGTGCCAGCAGACCCCAGGGGGCCTCCTACGAGCAGTACTTC.

This clone was picked up a small number of times. This chain joins TRBV7-2 and TRBJ1-2; the match to TRBD1 covers 9 bases. CDR1 and CDR2 from the germline V gene are SGHTA and FQGNSA. V dropped 5 bases and J dropped 4; count of bases not matched to a gene: 5. The CDR3 totals 14 residues. CDR3 sequence: CASSTGDRVYGYTF. The CDR3 nucleotides read TGTGCCAGCAGCACCGGGGACAGGGTCTATGGCTACACCTTC.

This chain joins TRBV7-9 and TRBJ2-5; weak D call: TRBD1 (6 bases). Trimming shortened V by 5 bases and J by 4 bases, and 14 bases separated the two germline ends. CDR3 length equals 14 residues. Germline V gene lookup returns CDR1 SEHNR and CDR2 FQNEAQ (reference sequence). The CDR3 loop is CASSLVQGLETQYF. The DNA for the CDR3 is TGTGCCAGCAGCCTAGTACAGGGTCTAGAGACCCAGTACTTC.

This sequence joins TRBV9 and TRBJ2-1, with a possible D match to TRBD2 (5 bases). CDR3 length equals 16 residues. With 0 bases removed from V and 7 bases from J, the gap between germline ends came to 17 bases. CDR1 and CDR2 (germline): SGDLS, YYNGEE. CDR3 nucleotide sequence: TGTGCCAGCAGCGTAGCTATCTCCACCCCGGGAAATGAGCAGTTCTTC. The encoded protein is CASSVAISTPGNEQFF.

This clone is a singleton in its sample. The rearrangement links TRBV6-5 to TRBJ2-7; 10 bases align to TRBD1. This CDR3 has 14 amino acids. The ends lost 6 bases at V and 9 bases at J; junction bases unmatched: 11. Germline V CDR1 and CDR2: MNHEY, SVGAGI. In nucleotides, the CDR3 is TGTGCCAGCAGGCCCTACGGGACAGGGGATGGGCAGTACTTC. It specifies CASRPYGTGDGQYF.